Sequencing of this TCR beta chain was carried out in a study of blood T cell repertoires in COVID-19. The CDR3 contains 15 residues. V lost 1 base to trimming and J lost 14 bases; unmatched junction nucleotides: 5. Looked up from germline, CDR1 is MGHRA and CDR2 is YSYEKL. A single count supports this clone. Here immunoSEQ multiplex PCR was the method, and the copy in TCRdb shows in-frame clones only, minus some. The sample has roughly 100,000 clones; roughly 90% are singletons. Sequenced sample: peripheral blood. This sequence was found in a human donor in a cohort sampled during active COVID-19. V usage is TRBV4-1 and J usage is TRBJ2-1; TRBD2 matches 16 bases. CDR3 sequence reads: CASSQAGTSGGAEFF. The CDR3 DNA follows: TGCGCCAGCAGCCAAGCTGGGACTAGCGGGGGGGCGGAGTTCTTC.